Presented here are 11 T cell receptor beta chains from one specimen sequenced in a study of OX40 agonist ivuxolimab in advanced cancers. TCRdb keeps only in-frame clones here, not all; method: immunoSEQ multiplex PCR. The sample includes about 79,000 clones, around 94% seen only once; the top ten take 9.6%. The sequences come from CD4+ or CD8+ T cells sorted from blood, collected in a trial of the OX40 agonist ivuxolimab. These receptors all come from an adult with an advanced solid tumor such as melanoma, head and neck, liver or kidney cancer.

The CDR3 loop is CASSDRRTVRWRNTEAFF. CDR3 bases: TGTGCCAGCAGCGACCGAAGGACTGTTAGATGGCGGAACACTGAAGCTTTCTTT. The V call is TRBV9, the J call TRBJ1-1; D is ambiguous. With 3 bases removed from V and 1 base from J, the gap between germline ends came to 22 bases. Germline V gene sequence: CDR1 SGDLS, CDR2 YYNGEE. The CDR3 loop spans 18 amino acids. Supplemented by reference TRBV9 and TRBJ1-1, the full variable domain reads DSGVTQTPKHLITATGQRVTLRCSPRSGDLSVYWYQQSLDQGLQFLIQYYNGEERAKGNILERFSAQQFPDLHSELNLSSLELGDSALYFCASSDRRTVRWRNTEAFFGQGTRLTVV.

This sequence joins TRBV28 and TRBJ1-5; TRBD1 matches 7 bases. CDR1 is MDHEN and CDR2 is SYDVKM in the germline V gene. CDR3 length: 15 amino acids. Losses at the gene ends were 2 bases for V and 3 bases for J; bases not matched to a gene: 4. The CDR3: CASSLTGAANQPQHF. The CDR3 nucleotides read TGTGCCAGCAGTTTAACAGGGGCAGCCAATCAGCCCCAGCATTTT.

The gene calls are TRBV23-1 and TRBJ1-5; D is perhaps TRBD1 (5 bases). TRBV23-1 is sorted into the ORF group, with uncertain function. This CDR3 contains 17 residues. Trimming removed 4 bases at V and 0 bases at J, with 16 bases between. CDR3 in amino acids: CASSRPDEGDSNQPQHF. Here the CDR3 DNA reads TGCGCCAGCAGTCGTCCCGACGAAGGGGATAGCAATCAGCCCCAGCATTTT.

This rearrangement joins TRBV6-5 to TRBJ2-1, with D maybe TRBD1 (7 bases). The V gene's germline CDR1 is MNHEY and CDR2 SVGAGI. V lost 7 bases, J lost 9 bases, and 16 bases lay in between. The CDR3 consists of 13 residues. DNA of the CDR3: TGTGCCAGCATTGGGGCGCGGGACAGTGAGCAGTTCTTC. It codes for CASIGARDSEQFF.

Written as DNA, the CDR3 is TGCGCCAGCAGCTTGGTTGGGGGGGTAGCCTACAATGAGCAGTTCTTC. Translated, it gives CASSLVGGVAYNEQFF. This rearrangement joins TRBV5-1 to TRBJ2-1; 7 bases match TRBD2. The CDR3 sequence is 16 residues long. Trimming took 0 bases from V and 2 from J; bases not matched to a gene: 5. Germline V gene sequence: CDR1 SGHRS, CDR2 YFSETQ.

The chain has TRBV27 and TRBJ2-5; no definite D call. The CDR3 loop spans 15 amino acids. V was trimmed by 2 bases and J by 2 bases, leaving 12 bases between them. CDR1 is MNHEY and CDR2 is SMNVEV in the germline V gene (reference sequence). CDR3 bases: TGTGCCAGCAGTTTAGGTACCATGGGGCAAGAGACCCAGTACTTC. It is translated as CASSLGTMGQETQYF.

This clone was found once. The chain couples TRBV7-8 to TRBJ1-4, with D perhaps TRBD1 (6 bases). CDR3 length equals 15 residues. Trimming pared 5 bases from V and 3 bases from J, leaving 13 bases between. Germline V lookup: CDR1 SGHVS, CDR2 FQNEAQ. The CDR3 sequence is CASSHLQGPNEKLFF. The DNA of the CDR3 is TGTGCCAGCAGCCACCTACAGGGCCCTAATGAAAAACTGTTTTTT. Full variable domain (missing parts from reference TRBV7-8 and TRBJ1-4): GAGVSQSPRYKVAKRGQDVALRCDPISGHVSLFWYQQALGQGPEFLTYFQNEAQLDKSGLPSDRFFAERPEGSVSTLKIQRTQQEDSAVYLCASSHLQGPNEKLFFGSGTQLSVL.

The chain links TRBV7-8 to TRBJ1-3; D is uncertain. Between the trimmed V and J ends, which lost 4 bases and 0 bases, there was a span of 10 bases. CDR1 and CDR2 from the germline V gene are SGHVS and FQNEAQ. This CDR3 comprises 15 residues. DNA of the CDR3: TGTGCCAGCAGCTCAGACGGCGACTCTGGAAACACCATATATTTT. Its translation: CASSSDGDSGNTIYF.

The rearrangement joins TRBV28 to TRBJ2-7; 9 bases fit TRBD1. Germline trimming cut 3 bases from V and 1 base from J; bases unmatched to any gene: 4. There are 15 residues in the CDR3. Germline V gene sequence: CDR1 MDHEN, CDR2 SYDVKM. The DNA of the CDR3 is TGTGCCAGCAGTTTTGGGGACAGGGCATCCTACGAGCAGTACTTC. It encodes CASSFGDRASYEQYF.

This chain joins TRBV7-9 and TRBJ1-2; 9 positions match TRBD1. Germline V CDR1 and CDR2: SEHNR, FQNEAQ (reference sequence). This CDR3 comprises 16 residues. V trimming: 5 bases; J trimming: 2 bases; junction bases outside the gene matches: 9. The CDR3: CASSPSWDRANYGYTF. The CDR3 DNA reads TGTGCCAGCAGCCCATCGTGGGACAGGGCGAACTATGGCTACACCTTC.

The genes are TRBV6-6 and TRBJ1-1; D is unclear. Trimming cost V 0 bases and J 3 bases, with 11 bases left between them. There are 15 residues in the CDR3. CDR1 and CDR2 (germline): MNHNY, SVGAGI (reference sequence). The CDR3 region is CASSYSFPSYTEAFF. The CDR3 bases are TGTGCCAGCAGTTACTCGTTTCCGAGCTACACTGAAGCTTTCTTT.